Listed here are 7 T cell receptor beta chains from one sample, sequenced in a study of monozygotic twins with inflammatory bowel disease. TCRdb reprocessed the 5' RACE reads and reports one entry per CDR3 protein, with no DNA. This table lists under 200,000 distinct CDR3 sequences. Sequencing was performed on blood. These receptor sequences come from a human donor with ulcerative colitis or Crohn's disease, or a healthy co-twin of an affected twin (not recorded which).

This chain uses TRBV20-1 with TRBJ2-7. Germline CDR1 DFQATT, CDR2 SNEGSKA (reference sequence). The length of the CDR3 is 13 residues. CDR3: CSAIEGIVGEQYF.

The chain employs TRBV29-1 and TRBJ1-2; the D gene TCRdb calls, TRBD1, cannot be checked with no DNA. The CDR3 is 12 residues long. Per the germline V gene, CDR1 is SQVTM and CDR2 is ANQGSEA. CDR3 protein: CSGRGQNYGYTF.

This chain uses TRBV21-1 with TRBJ2-4; TCRdb returns TRBD2, unconfirmable since there is no DNA. TRBV21-1 has pseudogene status. The CDR3 consists of 11 residues. The CDR3 sequence: CASSKWGGDYF.

The rearrangement joins TRBV21-1 to TRBJ2-3. TRBV21-1 is a known pseudogene. The CDR3 totals 12 residues. The CDR3 sequence: CASSPFDEAQYF.

The gene calls are TRBV11-3 and TRBJ2-3; TCRdb indicates TRBD1, and absent DNA this call remains unverified. The CDR3 loop spans 13 amino acids. Germline V gives CDR1 SGHNT, CDR2 YENEEA. This CDR3 reads CASSLQPLNTQYF.

The rearrangement uses TRBV5-1 and TRBJ2-7. There are 15 residues in the CDR3. Germline V lookup: CDR1 SGHRS, CDR2 YFSETQ. The CDR3 here is CASSSARADSYEQYF.

V gene TRBV12-3 or TRBV12-4 combines with J gene TRBJ2-7; TCRdb designates TRBD2, a call that cannot be tested without DNA. CDR3 size: 14 residues. The CDR3 region is CASNEKAGGYEQYF.